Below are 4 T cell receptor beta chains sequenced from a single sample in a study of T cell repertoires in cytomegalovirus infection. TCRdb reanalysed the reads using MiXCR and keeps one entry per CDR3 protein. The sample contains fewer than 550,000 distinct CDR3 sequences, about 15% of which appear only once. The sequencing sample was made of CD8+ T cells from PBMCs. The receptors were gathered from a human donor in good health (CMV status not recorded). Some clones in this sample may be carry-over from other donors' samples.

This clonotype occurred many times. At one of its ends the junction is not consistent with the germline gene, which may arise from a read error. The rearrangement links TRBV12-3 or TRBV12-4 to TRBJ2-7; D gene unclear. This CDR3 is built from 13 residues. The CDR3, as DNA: TGTGCCAGCAGCTTAGAAACTGGCTACGAGCAGTACTTC. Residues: CASSLETGYEQYF.

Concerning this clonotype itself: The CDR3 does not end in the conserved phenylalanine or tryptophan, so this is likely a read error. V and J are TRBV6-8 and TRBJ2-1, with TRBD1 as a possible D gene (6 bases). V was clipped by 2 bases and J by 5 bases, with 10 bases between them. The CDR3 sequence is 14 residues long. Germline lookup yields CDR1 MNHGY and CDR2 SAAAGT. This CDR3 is CASSYTGSDNEQFL. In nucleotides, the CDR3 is TGTGCCAGCAGTTACACAGGGTCCGACAATGAGCAGTTCTTA.

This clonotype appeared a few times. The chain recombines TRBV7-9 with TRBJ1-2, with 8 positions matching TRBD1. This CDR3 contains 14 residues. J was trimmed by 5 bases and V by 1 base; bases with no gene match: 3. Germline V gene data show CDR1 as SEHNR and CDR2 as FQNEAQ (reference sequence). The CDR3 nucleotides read TGTGCCAGCAGCTTAGAAGGGACAGGTTATGGCTACACCTTC. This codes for CASSLEGTGYGYTF.

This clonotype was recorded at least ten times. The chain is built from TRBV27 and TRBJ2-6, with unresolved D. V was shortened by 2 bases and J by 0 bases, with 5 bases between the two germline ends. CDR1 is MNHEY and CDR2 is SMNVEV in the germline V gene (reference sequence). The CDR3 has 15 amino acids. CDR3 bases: TGTGCCAGCAGTTTACAGGCCTCTGGGGCCAACGTCCTGACTTTC. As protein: CASSLQASGANVLTF. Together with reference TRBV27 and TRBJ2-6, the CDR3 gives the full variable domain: EAQVTQNPRYLITVTGKKLTVTCSQNMNHEYMSWYRQDPGLGLRQIYYSMNVEVTDKGDVPEGYKVSRKEKRNFPLILESPSPNQTSLYFCASSLQASGANVLTFGAGSRLTVL.